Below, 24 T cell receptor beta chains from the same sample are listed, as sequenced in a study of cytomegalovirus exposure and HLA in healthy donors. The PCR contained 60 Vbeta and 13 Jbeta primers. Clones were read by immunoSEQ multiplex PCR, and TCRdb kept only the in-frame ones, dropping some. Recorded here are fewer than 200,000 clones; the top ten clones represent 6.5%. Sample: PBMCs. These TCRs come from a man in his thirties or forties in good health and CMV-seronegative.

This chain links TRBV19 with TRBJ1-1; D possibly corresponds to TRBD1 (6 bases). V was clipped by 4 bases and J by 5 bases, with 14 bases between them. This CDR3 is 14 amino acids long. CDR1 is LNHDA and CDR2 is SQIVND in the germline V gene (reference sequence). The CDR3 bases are TGTGCCAGTAGTAATCCCCTCAGGGGTACTGAAGCTTTCTTT. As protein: CASSNPLRGTEAFF.

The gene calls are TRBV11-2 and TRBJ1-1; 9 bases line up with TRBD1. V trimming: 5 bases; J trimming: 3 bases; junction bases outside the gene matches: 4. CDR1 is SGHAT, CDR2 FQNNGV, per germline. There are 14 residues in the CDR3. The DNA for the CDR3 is TGTGCCAGCAGCACACAGGGGGCGGACACTGAAGCTTTCTTT. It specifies CASSTQGADTEAFF.

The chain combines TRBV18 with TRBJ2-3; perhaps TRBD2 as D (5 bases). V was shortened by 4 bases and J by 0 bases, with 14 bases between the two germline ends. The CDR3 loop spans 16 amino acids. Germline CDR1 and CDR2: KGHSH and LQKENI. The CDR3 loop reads CASSLAQRTSTDTQYF. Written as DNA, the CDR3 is TGTGCCAGCTCACTAGCCCAGCGGACTAGCACAGATACGCAGTATTTT.

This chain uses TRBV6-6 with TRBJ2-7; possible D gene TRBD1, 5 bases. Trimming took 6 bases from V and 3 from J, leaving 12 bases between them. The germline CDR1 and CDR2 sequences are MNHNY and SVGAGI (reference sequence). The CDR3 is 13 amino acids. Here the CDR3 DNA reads TGTGCCAGCAGCCGTGGGGCATACTACGAGCAGTACTTC. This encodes CASSRGAYYEQYF.

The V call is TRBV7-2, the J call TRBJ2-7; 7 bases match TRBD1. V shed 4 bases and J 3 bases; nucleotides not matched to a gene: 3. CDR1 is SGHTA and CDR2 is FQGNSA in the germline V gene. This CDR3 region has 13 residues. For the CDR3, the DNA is TGTGCCAGCAGCTGGGACAGTGTCTACGAGCAGTACTTC. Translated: CASSWDSVYEQYF.

CDR3 sequence (DNA): TGTGCCTGGACTCTGTCCGGGACTAGCGGGAGAGTGGAGCAGTACTTC. The encoded protein is CAWTLSGTSGRVEQYF. The rearrangement links TRBV30 to TRBJ2-7, with 14 bases fitting TRBD2. The CDR3 has 16 amino acids. Germline V CDR1 and CDR2: GTSNPN, SVGIG (reference sequence). J lost 7 bases, V lost 4 bases, and 12 bases had no gene match.

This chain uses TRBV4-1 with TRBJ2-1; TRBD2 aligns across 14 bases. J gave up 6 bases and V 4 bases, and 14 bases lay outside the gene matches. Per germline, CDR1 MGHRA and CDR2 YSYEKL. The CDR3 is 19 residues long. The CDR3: CASSPSGTSGRRVGNEQFF. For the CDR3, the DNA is TGCGCCAGCAGCCCCTCCGGGACTAGCGGGAGAAGAGTGGGCAATGAGCAGTTCTTC.

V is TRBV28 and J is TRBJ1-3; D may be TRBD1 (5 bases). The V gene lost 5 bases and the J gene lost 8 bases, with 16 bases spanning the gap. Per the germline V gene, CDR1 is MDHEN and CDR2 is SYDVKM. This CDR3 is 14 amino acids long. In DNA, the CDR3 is TGTGCCAGCAGTCAACAGGTCGAAGGACACACCATATATTTT. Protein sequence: CASSQQVEGHTIYF. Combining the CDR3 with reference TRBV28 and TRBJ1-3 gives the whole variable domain DVKVTQSSRYLVKRTGEKVFLECVQDMDHENMFWYRQDPGLGLRLIYFSYDVKMKEKGDIPEGYSVSREKKERFSLILESASTNQTSMYLCASSQQVEGHTIYFGEGSWLTVV.

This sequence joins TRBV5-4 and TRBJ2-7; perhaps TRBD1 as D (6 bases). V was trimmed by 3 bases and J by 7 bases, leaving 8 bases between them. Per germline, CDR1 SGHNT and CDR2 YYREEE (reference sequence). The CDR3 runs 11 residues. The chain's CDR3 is CASSSQGEQYF. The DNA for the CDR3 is TGTGCCAGCAGCTCGCAGGGGGAGCAGTACTTC.

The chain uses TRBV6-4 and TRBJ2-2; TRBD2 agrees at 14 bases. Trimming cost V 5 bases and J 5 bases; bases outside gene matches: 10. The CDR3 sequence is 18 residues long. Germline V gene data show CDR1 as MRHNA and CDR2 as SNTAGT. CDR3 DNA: TGTGCCAGCAGTAGGCGGACTGGACTAGCGGGAGGTACCGGGGAGCTGTTTTTT. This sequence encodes CASSRRTGLAGGTGELFF.

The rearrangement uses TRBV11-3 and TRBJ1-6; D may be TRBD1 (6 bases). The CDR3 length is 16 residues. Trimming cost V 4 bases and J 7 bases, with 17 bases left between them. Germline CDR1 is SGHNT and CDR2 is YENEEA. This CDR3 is CASSSPNRDGNSPLHF. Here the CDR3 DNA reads TGTGCCAGCAGCTCACCGAACAGGGATGGAAATTCACCCCTCCACTTT.

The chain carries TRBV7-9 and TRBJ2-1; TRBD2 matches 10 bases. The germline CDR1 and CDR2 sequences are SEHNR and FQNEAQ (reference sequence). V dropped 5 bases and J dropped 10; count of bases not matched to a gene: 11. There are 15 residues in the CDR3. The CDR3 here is CASSPAQRGGREQFF. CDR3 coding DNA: TGTGCCAGCAGCCCAGCGCAGCGGGGGGGCAGAGAGCAGTTCTTC.

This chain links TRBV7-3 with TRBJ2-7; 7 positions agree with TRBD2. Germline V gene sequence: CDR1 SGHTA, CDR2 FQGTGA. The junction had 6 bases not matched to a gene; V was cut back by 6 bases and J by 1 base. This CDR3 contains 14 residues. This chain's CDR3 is CASSEAGRSYEQYF. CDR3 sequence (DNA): TGTGCCAGCAGTGAAGCGGGAAGGTCCTACGAGCAGTACTTC.

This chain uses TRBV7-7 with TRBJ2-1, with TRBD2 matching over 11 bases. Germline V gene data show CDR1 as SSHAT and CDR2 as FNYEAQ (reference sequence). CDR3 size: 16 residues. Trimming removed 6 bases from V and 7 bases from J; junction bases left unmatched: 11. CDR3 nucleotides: TGTGCCAGCAGGGGATCTAGCGGGGGGCCGGGGAATGAGCAGTTCTTC. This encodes CASRGSSGGPGNEQFF.

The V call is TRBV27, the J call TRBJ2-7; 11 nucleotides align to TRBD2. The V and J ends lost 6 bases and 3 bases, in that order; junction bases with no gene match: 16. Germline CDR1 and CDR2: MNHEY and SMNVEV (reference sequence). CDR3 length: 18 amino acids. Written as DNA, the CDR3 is TGTGCCAGCAGAATAGCGGGAGGGCCGAAAACCACTATCTACGAGCAGTACTTC. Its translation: CASRIAGGPKTTIYEQYF.

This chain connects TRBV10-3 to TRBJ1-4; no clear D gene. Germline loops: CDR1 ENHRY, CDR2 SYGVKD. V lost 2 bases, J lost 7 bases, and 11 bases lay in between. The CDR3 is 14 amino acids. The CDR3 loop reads CAISEGRSGEKLFF. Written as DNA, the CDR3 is TGTGCCATCAGTGAGGGCAGGTCCGGTGAAAAACTGTTTTTT.

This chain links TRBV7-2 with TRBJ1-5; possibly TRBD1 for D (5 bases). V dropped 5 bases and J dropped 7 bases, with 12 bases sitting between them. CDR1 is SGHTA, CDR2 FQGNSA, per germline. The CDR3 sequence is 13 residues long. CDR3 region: CASSQEGTQPQHF. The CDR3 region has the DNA TGTGCCAGCAGCCAGGAGGGGACCCAGCCCCAGCATTTT.

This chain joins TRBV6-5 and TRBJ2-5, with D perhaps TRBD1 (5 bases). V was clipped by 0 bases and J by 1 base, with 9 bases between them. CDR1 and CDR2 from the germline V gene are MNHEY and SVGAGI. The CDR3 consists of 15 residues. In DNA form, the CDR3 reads TGTGCCAGCAGTTACTCTTCAGGGTTCCAAGAGACCCAGTACTTC. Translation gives CASSYSSGFQETQYF.

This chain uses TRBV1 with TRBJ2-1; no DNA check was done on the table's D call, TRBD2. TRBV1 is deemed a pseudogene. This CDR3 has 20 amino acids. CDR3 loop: CTSSQVRTSGGILSYNEQFF. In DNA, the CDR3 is TGCACCAGCAGCCAAGTACGTACTAGCGGGGGGATACTCTCCTACAATGAGCAGTTCTTC.

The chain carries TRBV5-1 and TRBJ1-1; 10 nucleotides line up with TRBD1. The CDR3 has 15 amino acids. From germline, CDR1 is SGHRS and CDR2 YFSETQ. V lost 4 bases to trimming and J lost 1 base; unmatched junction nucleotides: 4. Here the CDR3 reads CASSLDRGQNTEAFF. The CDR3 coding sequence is TGCGCCAGCAGCCTCGACAGGGGGCAGAACACTGAAGCTTTCTTT.

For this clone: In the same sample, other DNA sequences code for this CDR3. CDR3 DNA: TGTGCCAGCAGCTTGGACGGGGGGGCCAACGGGGAGCTGTTTTTT. Protein: CASSLDGGANGELFF. The chain recombines TRBV7-6 with TRBJ2-2, with 8 bases identical to TRBD2. CDR3 length: 15 residues. Trimming removed 3 bases from V and 7 bases from J; junction bases left unmatched: 7. Germline V gene sequence: CDR1 SGHVS, CDR2 FNYEAQ.

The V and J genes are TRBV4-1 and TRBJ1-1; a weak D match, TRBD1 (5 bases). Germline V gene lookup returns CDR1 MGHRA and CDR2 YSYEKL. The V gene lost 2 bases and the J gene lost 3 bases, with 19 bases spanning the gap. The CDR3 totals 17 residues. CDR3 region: CASSQQGDGGLDTEAFF. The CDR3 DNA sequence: TGCGCCAGCAGCCAACAGGGTGATGGTGGATTGGACACTGAAGCTTTCTTT.

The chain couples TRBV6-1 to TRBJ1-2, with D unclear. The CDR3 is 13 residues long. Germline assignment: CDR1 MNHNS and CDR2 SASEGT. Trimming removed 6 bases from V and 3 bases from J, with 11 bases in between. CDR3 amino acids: CASRGEGYYGYTF. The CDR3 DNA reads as TGTGCCAGCAGGGGAGAAGGATACTATGGCTACACCTTC.

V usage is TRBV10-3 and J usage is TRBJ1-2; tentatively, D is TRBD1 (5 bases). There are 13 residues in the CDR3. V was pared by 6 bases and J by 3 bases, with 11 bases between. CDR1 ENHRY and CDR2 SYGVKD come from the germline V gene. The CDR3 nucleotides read TGTGCCATCAGAGGGGTTGGGGACTATGGCTACACCTTC. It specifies CAIRGVGDYGYTF.